A single sample gave rise to the 19 T cell receptor beta chains below, sequenced in a study of T cell responses to AZD1222 COVID-19 vaccine (dated by TCRdb to 2020 to 2022). This sample's time point label indicates: about 28 days (+/-7) after the second vaccine dose. Library creation used the immunoSEQ multiplex PCR assay. Imported from immuneACCESS, the table was reduced by TCRdb to in-frame sequences with V and J called. These copies leave out some clones; in studies compared against another copy, an unresolved V gene accounts for under half, and the cause of the remainder is not known. Counted in this sample were about 94,000 clones; 70% to 90% of them appeared once. About an eighth of the sample lies in the top ten. Material: peripheral blood, obtained 28 days after the second AZD1222 dose. The receptors originated from an adult who received the AZD1222 COVID-19 vaccine.

The chain employs TRBV7-2 and TRBJ2-5; 11 nucleotides align to TRBD2. CDR3 size: 18 residues. Per germline, CDR1 SGHTA and CDR2 FQGNSA. With V trimmed by 5 bases and J by 4 bases, 15 bases remained unmatched. CDR3 sequence: CASSPFGSSGRPRETQYF. For the CDR3, the DNA is TGTGCCAGCAGCCCCTTCGGCTCTAGCGGGAGGCCCCGAGAGACCCAGTACTTC.

This clone was counted between two and nine times. This sequence joins TRBV7-9 and TRBJ1-4, with TRBD1 matching over 10 bases. With V trimmed by 4 bases and J by 8 bases, 7 bases remained unmatched. In germline, CDR1 is SEHNR, CDR2 FQNEAQ (reference sequence). The CDR3 consists of 15 residues. CDR3 coding DNA: TGTGCCAGCAGCTCAGGGGACAGGGGAAGCGAAAAACTGTTTTTT. Protein: CASSSGDRGSEKLFF.

The chain is built from TRBV9 and TRBJ2-1; no clear D. The CDR3 runs to 13 residues. With 4 bases removed from V and 9 bases from J, the gap between germline ends came to 14 bases. Germline CDR1 and CDR2: SGDLS and YYNGEE. CDR3 nucleotides: TGTGCCAGCAGCCCCCGGGTAGTTGGTGAGCAGTTCTTC. The encoded protein is CASSPRVVGEQFF.

In its sample, this clone was seen once. The V gene is TRBV7-2, the J gene TRBJ1-5, with 7 nucleotides matching TRBD1. V lost 3 bases, J lost 3 bases, and 8 bases stayed unmatched. Germline V gene data show CDR1 as SGHTA and CDR2 as FQGNSA. The CDR3 is 16 amino acids. The CDR3 loop reads CASSLGPDRANQPQHF. The CDR3 DNA follows: TGTGCCAGCAGCTTGGGTCCTGACAGGGCCAATCAGCCCCAGCATTTT.

The rearrangement joins TRBV11-2 to TRBJ2-7; D gene unclear. The V end lost 1 base, the J end lost 6 bases, and 13 bases lay between the germline ends. The germline gives CDR1 SGHAT, CDR2 FQNNGV. The CDR3 contains 14 residues. The CDR3 DNA reads as TGTGCCAGCAGCTTAGGGGGTTGGGTCGGCGAGCAGTACTTC. Translating it yields CASSLGGWVGEQYF.

As for this clone: Other DNA sequences of this sample code for an identical CDR3. The CDR3 nucleotides read TGTGCCAGCAGCTTGGGCGGAGGGGGAGAGACCCAGTACTTC. Translation: CASSLGGGGETQYF. V is TRBV5-4 and J is TRBJ2-5, with D perhaps given as TRBD1 or TRBD2 (6 bases each). Trimming removed 0 bases from V and 4 bases from J, with 10 bases in between. Germline-derived CDR1 and CDR2 are SGHNT and YYREEE (reference sequence). The CDR3 runs 14 residues.

This sequence joins TRBV19 and TRBJ1-1, with D perhaps matching TRBD1 (6 bases). Germline CDR1 is LNHDA and CDR2 is SQIVND (reference sequence). Trimming stripped 3 bases from V and 5 bases from J, with 13 bases between. The CDR3 spans 14 residues. CDR3 residues: CASSMGRGGTEAFF. Written as DNA, the CDR3 is TGTGCCAGTAGTATGGGTAGGGGGGGGACTGAAGCTTTCTTT. Complete variable domain (other parts from reference TRBV19 and TRBJ1-1): DGGITQSPKYLFRKEGQNVTLSCEQNLNHDAMYWYRQDPGQGLRLIYYSQIVNDFQKGDIAEGYSVSREKKESFPLTVTSAQKNPTAFYLCASSMGRGGTEAFFGQGTRLTVV.

The rearrangement joins TRBV9 to TRBJ1-6; no firm D call. The CDR3 sequence is 15 residues long. The germline gives CDR1 SGDLS, CDR2 YYNGEE. Trimming took 5 bases from V and 5 from J, leaving 14 bases between them. This CDR3 reads CASRASGADNSPLHF. CDR3 sequence (DNA): TGTGCCAGCAGGGCATCAGGAGCCGATAATTCACCCCTCCACTTT.

This chain joins TRBV7-9 and TRBJ1-1; D remains unclear. The CDR3 spans 12 residues. Germline CDR1 is SEHNR and CDR2 is FQNEAQ (reference sequence). V was clipped by 2 bases and J by 5 bases, with 6 bases between them. The CDR3, as DNA: TGTGCCAGCAGCTTACGAGGGACTGAAGCTTTCTTT. It is translated as CASSLRGTEAFF.

This sequence joins TRBV10-2 and TRBJ2-5; D tentatively fits TRBD1 or TRBD2 (6 bases each). The CDR3 covers 14 residues. V gave up 2 bases and J gave up 4 bases, with 11 bases separating them. Per the germline V gene, CDR1 is WSHSY and CDR2 is SAAADI. The CDR3 DNA reads as TGCGCCAGCAGTGAGACGGGGGCCGGAGAGACCCAGTACTTC. This translates into CASSETGAGETQYF.

The rearrangement links TRBV5-1 to TRBJ2-3; the D gene is possibly TRBD2 (5 bases). The CDR3 sequence is 15 residues long. The V gene's germline CDR1 is SGHRS and CDR2 YFSETQ. Between the trimmed V and J ends, which lost 4 bases and 0 bases, there was a span of 12 bases. The CDR3 DNA is TGCGCCAGCAGCCGATTAGCGACCAGCACAGATACGCAGTATTTT. Translated: CASSRLATSTDTQYF.

This clone has more than one count but fewer than ten. V and J are TRBV6-6 and TRBJ1-5; TRBD1 aligns across 7 bases. Germline V gene lookup returns CDR1 MNHNY and CDR2 SVGAGI (reference sequence). The V segment lost 4 bases and the J segment 3 bases; nucleotides outside the gene matches: 9. CDR3 length: 16 residues. CDR3 DNA: TGTGCCAGCAGTTTACTAGGGGGCCCCGCCAATCAGCCCCAGCATTTT. Translated: CASSLLGGPANQPQHF.

The CDR3 sequence is CASSLGGSDYGYTF. The CDR3 nucleotides are TGTGCCAGCAGCTTGGGGGGGTCGGACTATGGCTACACCTTC. The chain couples TRBV7-2 to TRBJ1-2; perhaps TRBD1 as D (5 bases). Germline values: CDR1 SGHTA, CDR2 FQGNSA. V gave up 3 bases and J gave up 3 bases, with 11 bases separating them. The CDR3 extends over 14 amino acids.

The chain joins TRBV6-4 to TRBJ2-1, with 9 positions matching TRBD1. This CDR3 region has 15 residues. Trimming cost V 2 bases and J 6 bases; bases outside gene matches: 5. Germline CDR1 and CDR2: MRHNA and SNTAGT. The CDR3 is CASSDGGQGSNEQFF. Written as DNA, the CDR3 is TGTGCCAGCAGTGACGGAGGACAGGGGTCCAATGAGCAGTTCTTC.

The chain combines TRBV7-9 with TRBJ1-1; maybe TRBD1 (5 bases). There are 13 residues in the CDR3. Germline V lookup: CDR1 SEHNR, CDR2 FQNEAQ (reference sequence). Trimming shortened V by 3 bases and J by 4 bases, and 9 bases separated the two germline ends. The CDR3, as DNA: TGTGCCAGCAGCTTGACAGTCACCACTGAAGCTTTCTTT. Translation: CASSLTVTTEAFF.

The chain joins TRBV6-5 to TRBJ2-2, with D unclear. CDR1 MNHEY and CDR2 SVGAGI come from the germline V gene. Trimming shortened V by 2 bases and J by 5 bases, and 9 bases separated the two germline ends. The CDR3 is 14 amino acids. CDR3: CASSYSLTTGELFF. CDR3 nucleotides: TGTGCCAGCAGTTACAGCCTTACTACCGGGGAGCTGTTTTTT.

This clone was counted only a few times. V and J are TRBV6-1 and TRBJ2-7; 7 bases line up with TRBD1. The CDR3 loop spans 16 amino acids. V trimming: 3 bases; J trimming: 0 bases; junction bases outside the gene matches: 8. Germline assignment: CDR1 MNHNS and CDR2 SASEGT. The CDR3 DNA reads as TGTGCCAGCAGTGACGAGGGACAGCGAGGCTCCTACGAGCAGTACTTC. It encodes CASSDEGQRGSYEQYF.

The gene calls are TRBV5-4 and TRBJ2-7, with TRBD1 identical over 9 bases. Unmatched junction bases numbered 14, after V lost 4 bases and J lost 6 bases. Germline V gene lookup returns CDR1 SGHNT and CDR2 YYREEE (reference sequence). The CDR3 covers 16 residues. Here the CDR3 DNA reads TGTGCCAGCAGCCCCCCCGGACAGGGGCAGTTGAGCGAGCAGTACTTC. Its protein is CASSPPGQGQLSEQYF.

This chain uses TRBV2 with TRBJ1-4, with D tentatively TRBD1 (6 bases). CDR1 and CDR2 from the germline V gene are SNHLY and FYNNEI. This CDR3 region has 14 residues. Trimming pared 3 bases from V and 8 bases from J, leaving 13 bases between. The CDR3 reads CASSEGPGDEKLFF. The DNA of the CDR3 is TGTGCCAGCAGTGAGGGGCCAGGGGACGAAAAACTGTTTTTT.